This TCR beta chain was identified in a study of CD8 T cells in Susac syndrome. V was clipped by 5 bases and J by 4 bases, with 20 bases between them. The CDR3 is 16 amino acids. Per the germline V gene, CDR1 is LGHNA and CDR2 is YSLEER. The sequenced target, TCR beta, came from blood CD8+ and CD4+ T cells. The individuals used as controls were healthy donors who had been matched for both age and sex. Bulk CD8+ and CD4+ cells came from magnetic negative isolation; CD8+ TEMRA by FACS. After extraction with the RNeasy kit, roughly 0.45 to 1 ug of the RNA was reverse transcribed using random hexamers. TCRdb redid the calling of the immunoSEQ multiplex PCR reads with MiXCR, one entry per CDR3 protein. The table has 15,000 to 20,000 distinct CDR3 sequences, around 95% seen once.

The chain joins TRBV4-3 to TRBJ1-1; D may be TRBD1 (5 bases). The sequence came from a human donor in good health. The sample consisted of CD8+ T cells from PBMCs. The CDR3 region has the DNA TGCGCCAGCAGCGGCGGGAGGGATCAGGGCCGCACTGAAGCTTTCTTT. Translated: CASSGGRDQGRTEAFF.